A selection of T cell receptor beta chains follows, all from one sample in a study of T cells after yellow fever vaccination. TCRdb used MiXCR to reprocess the 5' RACE reads, holding one entry per CDR3 protein. The table has about 350,000 distinct CDR3 sequences, approximately 13% seen once. Specimen: CD4+ T cells sorted from PBMCs, collected 15 days after the yellow fever booster vaccination. The source of these receptors is a man aged 18 to 30 who received the YFV17D yellow fever vaccine. The CDR3 runs from the conserved cysteine through the conserved F or W. The D gene is left open where the match is weak. Clone size is not always given. Where it is, it says once, few, many or a class for expanded clones.

d_gene: NA; v_gene: TRBV10-1; len: 15; j_gene: TRBJ2-1; abundance: NA; CDR3nt: TGCGCCAGCAGTGAGTCGGGTAGGCTTTCGAGTGAGCAGTTCTTC; CDR3aa: CASSESGRLSSEQFF
d_gene: NA; v_gene: TRBV5-1; len: 15; j_gene: TRBJ2-3; abundance: NA; CDR3nt: TGCGCCAGCAGCTGGCGGGACTTCTTCACAGATACGCAGTATTTT; CDR3aa: CASSWRDFFTDTQYF
d_gene: NA; v_gene: TRBV4-1; len: 13; j_gene: TRBJ1-2; abundance: few; CDR3nt: TGCGCCAGCAGCCAAGATCAAGGGGGTGGCTACACCTTC; CDR3aa: CASSQDQGGGYTF
d_gene: NA; v_gene: TRBV4-3; len: 14; j_gene: TRBJ2-3; abundance: few; CDR3nt: TGCGCCAGCAGCGGTCGGATGAGGCATGATACGCAGTATTTT; CDR3aa: CASSGRMRHDTQYF
d_gene: TRBD1; v_gene: TRBV9; len: 15; j_gene: TRBJ1-6; abundance: NA; CDR3nt: TGTGCCAGCAGCGGCGTCAGCCCGGGACAGGGGTCCCTCCACTTT; CDR3aa: CASSGVSPGQGSLHF
d_gene: TRBD2; v_gene: TRBV15; len: 16; j_gene: TRBJ2-1; abundance: NA; CDR3nt: TGTGCCACCAGCAGAGCTGGGGGTGTAGCGGGGGGGAAGCAGTTCTTC; CDR3aa: CATSRAGGVAGGKQFF
d_gene: NA; v_gene: TRBV3-1; len: 14; j_gene: TRBJ1-3; abundance: NA; CDR3nt: TGTGCCAGCAGCCAAGCCGGGGGCGGAAACACCATATATTTT; CDR3aa: CASSQAGGGNTIYF
d_gene: TRBD1; v_gene: TRBV18; len: 15; j_gene: TRBJ1-4; abundance: few; CDR3nt: TGTGCCAGCTCACCCCGGACAGGGGGAGGAGAAAAACTGTTTTTT; CDR3aa: CASSPRTGGGEKLFF
d_gene: NA; v_gene: TRBV7-9; len: 14; j_gene: TRBJ2-6; abundance: NA; CDR3nt: TGTGCCAGCAGCAGGGGATTCTGGGCCAACGTCCTGACTTTC; CDR3aa: CASSRGFWANVLTF
d_gene: NA; v_gene: TRBV6-1; len: 16; j_gene: TRBJ2-3; abundance: few; CDR3nt: TGTGCCAGCAGTGAAGGCCCTACTAGCTACACAGATACGCAGTATTTT; CDR3aa: CASSEGPTSYTDTQYF
d_gene: TRBD2; v_gene: TRBV19; len: 16; j_gene: TRBJ2-1; abundance: NA; CDR3nt: TGTGCCAGTAGTATATTAGAGGCGGGGGGAAGAGGCGAGCAGTTCTTC; CDR3aa: CASSILEAGGRGEQFF
d_gene: NA; v_gene: TRBV7-9; len: 15; j_gene: TRBJ1-3; abundance: NA; CDR3nt: TGTGCCAGCAGCCACGGACGGATCTCTGGAAACACCATATATTTT; CDR3aa: CASSHGRISGNTIYF
d_gene: TRBD2; v_gene: TRBV20-1; len: 15; j_gene: TRBJ2-3; abundance: few; CDR3nt: TGCAGTGCTAGTGGGGCTAGCGGGGCAACAGATACGCAGTATTTT; CDR3aa: CSASGASGATDTQYF
d_gene: TRBD1; v_gene: TRBV3-1; len: 15; j_gene: TRBJ1-6; abundance: many; CDR3nt: TGTGCCAGCAGCCAGACCGGGACAGGGGGAGCACCCCTCCACTTT; CDR3aa: CASSQTGTGGAPLHF
d_gene: TRBD1; v_gene: TRBV10-3; len: 16; j_gene: TRBJ1-1; abundance: NA; CDR3nt: TGTGCCATCAACCGGGACAGGTCAAAGGGGGACACTGAAGCTTTCTTT; CDR3aa: CAINRDRSKGDTEAFF
d_gene: NA; v_gene: TRBV4-3; len: 17; j_gene: TRBJ2-7; abundance: NA; CDR3nt: TGCGCCAGCAGCCAAGCCCATCTCCGGGACGGGGCCTACGAGCAGTACTTC; CDR3aa: CASSQAHLRDGAYEQYF
d_gene: NA; v_gene: TRBV12-3/TRBV12-4; len: 14; j_gene: TRBJ1-2; abundance: few; CDR3nt: TGTGCCAGCAGCCGGGACACACTTAACTATGGCTACACCTTC; CDR3aa: CASSRDTLNYGYTF
d_gene: TRBD2; v_gene: TRBV5-4; len: 16; j_gene: TRBJ2-3; abundance: many; CDR3nt: TGTGCCAGCAGCCGTGGACTAGCGGGAAGCACAGATACGCAGTATTTT; CDR3aa: CASSRGLAGSTDTQYF
d_gene: NA; v_gene: TRBV6-5; len: 15; j_gene: TRBJ2-5; abundance: NA; CDR3nt: TGTGCCAGCAGTTATAATGCGGGAACCCAAGAGACCCAGTACTTC; CDR3aa: CASSYNAGTQETQYF
d_gene: NA; v_gene: TRBV20-1; len: 14; j_gene: TRBJ1-5; abundance: few; CDR3nt: TGCAGTGCTAGACAGGGCGGAAGCAATCAGCCCCAGCATTTT; CDR3aa: CSARQGGSNQPQHF
d_gene: NA; v_gene: TRBV7-9; len: 13; j_gene: TRBJ1-4; abundance: NA; CDR3nt: TGTGCCAGCAGGGTTGGAGAGAATGAAAAACTGTTTTTT; CDR3aa: CASRVGENEKLFF
d_gene: NA; v_gene: TRBV7-9; len: 13; j_gene: TRBJ2-1; abundance: few; CDR3nt: TGTGCCAGCACCGGGTATACCTACAATGAGCAGTTCTTC; CDR3aa: CASTGYTYNEQFF
d_gene: NA; v_gene: TRBV4-3; len: 12; j_gene: TRBJ1-2; abundance: few; CDR3nt: TGCGCCAGCAGCCAAGAACGGAGGCGCTACACCTTC; CDR3aa: CASSQERRRYTF
d_gene: NA; v_gene: TRBV7-9; len: 15; j_gene: TRBJ1-6; abundance: NA; CDR3nt: TGTGCCACCGACGAGGGGGATAACTATAATTCACCCCTCCACTTT; CDR3aa: CATDEGDNYNSPLHF
d_gene: NA; v_gene: TRBV3-1; len: 13; j_gene: TRBJ1-5; abundance: NA; CDR3nt: TGTGCCAGCAGCCAAGGCGAAAGTCAGCCCCAGCATTTT; CDR3aa: CASSQGESQPQHF
d_gene: NA; v_gene: TRBV7-2; len: 13; j_gene: TRBJ2-7; abundance: many; CDR3nt: TGTGCCAGCAGCTCGAGGGGTCAGGGCGAGCAGTACTTC; CDR3aa: CASSSRGQGEQYF
d_gene: NA; v_gene: TRBV20-1; len: 14; j_gene: TRBJ2-1; abundance: many; CDR3nt: TGCAGTGCTTCGTCGACACGGGAAAGGAATGAGCAGTTCTTC; CDR3aa: CSASSTRERNEQFF
d_gene: NA; v_gene: TRBV20-1; len: 17; j_gene: TRBJ2-1; abundance: NA; CDR3nt: TGCAGTGCTAGACGGTCGGGGACGGGGATTTCCTACAATGAGCAGTTCTTC; CDR3aa: CSARRSGTGISYNEQFF
d_gene: TRBD1; v_gene: TRBV5-1; len: 15; j_gene: TRBJ2-5; abundance: few; CDR3nt: TGCGCCAGCAGGCAGGGACAGGGAGGAGAGGAGACCCAGTACTTC; CDR3aa: CASRQGQGGEETQYF
d_gene: NA; v_gene: TRBV6-5; len: 15; j_gene: TRBJ1-2; abundance: NA; CDR3nt: TGTGCCAGCAAGGGGGGGCGATCAGGACTTCATGGCTACACCTTC; CDR3aa: CASKGGRSGLHGYTF
d_gene: NA; v_gene: TRBV4-2; len: 15; j_gene: TRBJ1-2; abundance: many; CDR3nt: TGTGCCAGCAGCCAAACCAACAGGGAAGGGTATGGCTACACCTTC; CDR3aa: CASSQTNREGYGYTF
d_gene: NA; v_gene: TRBV20-1; len: 16; j_gene: TRBJ2-1; abundance: NA; CDR3nt: TGCAGTGCTAGTTCCGGGGGGCCAAGCTCCTACAATGAGCAGTTCTTC; CDR3aa: CSASSGGPSSYNEQFF
d_gene: NA; v_gene: TRBV7-9; len: 13; j_gene: TRBJ2-5; abundance: NA; CDR3nt: TGTGCCAGCAGCTCCCAGGGGAAAGAGACCCAGTACTTC; CDR3aa: CASSSQGKETQYF
d_gene: NA; v_gene: TRBV12-3/TRBV12-4; len: 13; j_gene: TRBJ2-3; abundance: few; CDR3nt: TGTGCCAGCAGACAGGGTTGGACAGATACGCAGTATTTT; CDR3aa: CASRQGWTDTQYF
d_gene: TRBD1; v_gene: TRBV5-1; len: 15; j_gene: TRBJ1-6; abundance: few; CDR3nt: TGCGCCAGCAGCTTTTGGGGGACAGAGAGTTCACCCCTCCACTTT; CDR3aa: CASSFWGTESSPLHF
d_gene: NA; v_gene: TRBV4-3; len: 15; j_gene: TRBJ1-5; abundance: NA; CDR3nt: TGCGCCAGCAGCCAAGAAACAGCCGCCAATCAGCCCCAGCATTTT; CDR3aa: CASSQETAANQPQHF
d_gene: NA; v_gene: TRBV7-7; len: 14; j_gene: TRBJ2-3; abundance: few; CDR3nt: TGTGCCAGCAGCTCTGGGGGGAGCACAGATACGCAGTATTTT; CDR3aa: CASSSGGSTDTQYF
d_gene: NA; v_gene: TRBV20-1; len: 13; j_gene: TRBJ2-3; abundance: NA; CDR3nt: TGCAGTGCTAGAGACCCCCCGACAGATACGCAGTATTTT; CDR3aa: CSARDPPTDTQYF
d_gene: TRBD1; v_gene: TRBV5-1; len: 16; j_gene: TRBJ1-1; abundance: NA; CDR3nt: TGCGCCAGCAGCGTGACCGGGACAGGGGGTGGATCGGAAGCTTTCTTT; CDR3aa: CASSVTGTGGGSEAFF
d_gene: NA; v_gene: TRBV7-3; len: 17; j_gene: TRBJ2-1; abundance: many; CDR3nt: TGTGCCAGCAGTTCTCAGGGTGCGGGGGCTTCCTACAATGAGCAGTTCTTC; CDR3aa: CASSSQGAGASYNEQFF
d_gene: NA; v_gene: TRBV5-1; len: 12; j_gene: TRBJ1-1; abundance: many; CDR3nt: TGCGCCAGCAGCGAGCCCACAGGGACAGCTTTCTTT; CDR3aa: CASSEPTGTAFF
d_gene: TRBD2; v_gene: TRBV2; len: 18; j_gene: TRBJ2-1; abundance: few; CDR3nt: TGTGCCAGAAGGACTAGCGGGGGGGCCGGCTGGTCCTACAATGAGCAGTTCTTC; CDR3aa: CARRTSGGAGWSYNEQFF
d_gene: NA; v_gene: TRBV7-2; len: 12; j_gene: TRBJ1-6; abundance: few; CDR3nt: TGTGCCAGCAGCTCCACAGATTCACCCCTCCACTTT; CDR3aa: CASSSTDSPLHF
d_gene: NA; v_gene: TRBV3-1; len: 11; j_gene: TRBJ1-1; abundance: few; CDR3nt: TGTGCCAGCAGCAAACTTGATGAAGCTTTCTTT; CDR3aa: CASSKLDEAFF
d_gene: NA; v_gene: TRBV7-9; len: 16; j_gene: TRBJ2-2; abundance: few; CDR3nt: TGTGCCAGCAGCATGTTCACGGGGGCTAACACCGGGGAGCTGTTTTTT; CDR3aa: CASSMFTGANTGELFF
d_gene: NA; v_gene: TRBV7-2; len: 15; j_gene: TRBJ2-7; abundance: NA; CDR3nt: TGTGCCAGCAGCTTAGTTTATTGGGATCGCTACGAGCAGTACTTC; CDR3aa: CASSLVYWDRYEQYF
d_gene: NA; v_gene: TRBV9; len: 14; j_gene: TRBJ2-3; abundance: few; CDR3nt: TGTGCCAGCAGCGTAGGGTCAATCACAGATACGCAGTATTTT; CDR3aa: CASSVGSITDTQYF
d_gene: NA; v_gene: TRBV6-2/TRBV6-3; len: 13; j_gene: TRBJ2-3; abundance: NA; CDR3nt: TGTGCCAGCAGACGACCAACACTCGATACGCAGTATTTT; CDR3aa: CASRRPTLDTQYF
d_gene: NA; v_gene: TRBV7-2; len: 17; j_gene: TRBJ1-3; abundance: few; CDR3nt: TGTGCCAGCAGCTTACCCCCGGGGGGCGCAGGTGGAAACACCATATATTTT; CDR3aa: CASSLPPGGAGGNTIYF
d_gene: NA; v_gene: TRBV4-3; len: 14; j_gene: TRBJ2-1; abundance: NA; CDR3nt: TGCGCCAGCAGCCAAGAAGTCCGTTCCAATGAGCAGTTCTTC; CDR3aa: CASSQEVRSNEQFF
d_gene: TRBD1; v_gene: TRBV6-2/TRBV6-3; len: 14; j_gene: TRBJ1-5; abundance: NA; CDR3nt: TGTGCCAGCAGTCCCGAGACAGGGTATCAGCCCCAGCATTTT; CDR3aa: CASSPETGYQPQHF
d_gene: TRBD1; v_gene: TRBV20-1; len: 13; j_gene: TRBJ2-5; abundance: many; CDR3nt: TGCAGTGCTACGGGACAGGGGGCAGAGACCCAGTACTTC; CDR3aa: CSATGQGAETQYF
d_gene: NA; v_gene: TRBV12-3/TRBV12-4; len: 14; j_gene: TRBJ2-2; abundance: NA; CDR3nt: TGTGCCAGCGCCCTAGCGCTTAACACCGGGGAGCTGTTTTTT; CDR3aa: CASALALNTGELFF
d_gene: NA; v_gene: TRBV11-2; len: 12; j_gene: TRBJ2-5; abundance: many; CDR3nt: TGTGCCAGCAGCTTCGAGTCAGAGACCCAGTACTTC; CDR3aa: CASSFESETQYF
d_gene: NA; v_gene: TRBV2; len: 14; j_gene: TRBJ2-5; abundance: few; CDR3nt: TGTGCCAGCAGTGAACGGTCGGGTTCGGAGACCCAGTACTTC; CDR3aa: CASSERSGSETQYF